Listed below are T cell receptor beta chains from one sample, sequenced in a study of preoperative IRX-2 immunotherapy in early breast cancer. Sequencing used immunoSEQ multiplex PCR; TCRdb keeps in-frame clones, though not all of them. The sample lists fewer than 40,000 clones, 90% to 95% occurring once. The material was obtained from a patient treated with IRX-2 immunotherapy. The receptors here all came from a human donor with breast cancer. CDR3s include the opening cysteine and the closing phenylalanine or tryptophan. D genes are given only for firm matches. The size field is filled for only some rows; it gives once, few, many or a size class.

d_call clone_size j_call v_call cdr3_aa cdr3_nt
- - TRBJ2-5 TRBV7-8 CASRVQETQYF TGTGCCAGCAGGGTTCAAGAGACCCAGTACTTC
TRBD2 - TRBJ2-1 TRBV10-3 CAIALAGLYNEQFF TGTGCCATCGCTCTAGCGGGCCTCTACAATGAGCAGTTCTTC
TRBD2 - TRBJ2-3 TRBV19 CASSRLAGGRNTDTQYF TGTGCCAGTAGCAGACTAGCGGGGGGGCGAAACACAGATACGCAGTATTTT
- - TRBJ2-7 TRBV9 CASSVGGFSYEQYF TGTGCCAGCAGCGTGGGGGGTTTCTCCTACGAGCAGTACTTC
- - TRBJ1-1 TRBV5-5 CASSLVIANTEAFF TGTGCCAGCAGCTTGGTGATAGCGAACACTGAAGCTTTCTTT
- - TRBJ2-1 TRBV10-3 CAISSADTDEQFF TGTGCCATCAGTTCAGCGGATACTGATGAGCAGTTCTTC
TRBD2 - TRBJ2-7 TRBV4-2 CASSQGRASGGYEQYF TGTGCCAGCAGCCAAGGAAGGGCCAGCGGGGGGTACGAGCAGTACTTC
- - TRBJ2-1 TRBV9 CASSVGPLSDEQFF TGTGCCAGCAGCGTAGGTCCCCTGAGTGATGAGCAGTTCTTC
- - TRBJ2-7 TRBV5-1 CASKESGEQYF TGCGCCAGCAAAGAGAGTGGAGAGCAGTACTTC
- - TRBJ1-6 TRBV14 CASSVHNSPLHF TGTGCCAGCAGCGTCCACAATTCACCCCTCCACTTT
- - TRBJ1-5 TRBV6-5 CASSPRGRGYQPQHF TGTGCCAGCAGTCCCCGGGGGCGAGGGTATCAGCCCCAGCATTTT
TRBD2 - TRBJ2-1 TRBV7-2 CASSLFAGGAYNEQFF TGTGCCAGCAGCTTATTCGCGGGGGGGGCCTACAATGAGCAGTTCTTC
- once TRBJ1-6 TRBV2 CASIPPPYNSPLHF TGTGCCAGCATTCCCCCCCCCTATAATTCACCCCTCCACTTT
TRBD1 - TRBJ2-4 TRBV4-1 CASSLTRDREPPSIQYF TGCGCCAGCAGCCTGACCCGGGACAGGGAGCCCCCAAGCATTCAGTACTTC
- - TRBJ1-1 TRBV4-1 CASSRNPNGNTEAFF TGCGCCAGCAGCCGGAACCCCAACGGGAACACTGAAGCTTTCTTT
TRBD1 - TRBJ2-7 TRBV7-7 CASSPRSDRAEQYF TGTGCTAGCAGCCCCCGATCCGACAGGGCCGAGCAGTACTTC
TRBD1 - TRBJ2-7 TRBV6-5 CASSSAGTGMDEQYF TGTGCCAGCAGTTCAGCCGGGACAGGGATGGACGAGCAGTACTTC
TRBD1 - TRBJ1-6 TRBV5-6 CASRRDRGWSPLHF TGTGCCAGCAGACGGGACAGGGGGTGGTCACCCCTCCACTTT
TRBD2 - TRBJ2-1 TRBV6-1 CASDERGVRNEQFF TGTGCCAGCGATGAGCGGGGGGTTAGGAATGAGCAGTTCTTC
- once TRBJ1-2 TRBV13 CASSLGRGDYGYTF TGTGCCAGCAGCTTAGGGAGGGGCGACTATGGCTACACCTTC
- - TRBJ2-2 TRBV5-1 CASYYDDTGELFF TGCGCCAGCTACTACGATGACACCGGGGAGCTGTTTTTT
TRBD2 - TRBJ2-3 TRBV9 CASTSGAGAITDTQYF TGTGCCAGCACTAGTGGAGCGGGGGCGATCACAGATACGCAGTATTTT
- - TRBJ2-7 TRBV19 CASSGRLAKYEQYF TGTGCCAGTAGCGGTCGCCTAGCCAAATACGAGCAGTACTTC
- - TRBJ2-1 TRBV11-3 CASSIRNEQFF TGTGCCAGCAGCATTAGAAATGAGCAGTTCTTC
- - TRBJ1-1 TRBV7-2 CASSWAPTAGGTEAFF TGTGCCAGCAGCTGGGCCCCGACAGCGGGGGGCACTGAAGCTTTCTTT
- - TRBJ2-7 TRBV11-3 CASSPLGKGYEQYF TGTGCCAGCAGCCCCCTCGGCAAGGGCTACGAGCAGTACTTC
- - TRBJ2-1 TRBV6-6 CASSYNNEQFF TGTGCCAGCAGTTACAACAATGAGCAGTTCTTC
TRBD2 - TRBJ2-3 TRBV11-3 CASSSGTSGGLSTDTQYF TGTGCCAGCAGCTCGGGGACTAGCGGGGGGCTTAGCACAGATACGCAGTATTTT
- - TRBJ2-1 TRBV12-1 CASRKTSGSSYNEQFF TGTGCCAGCAGGAAAACTAGCGGGAGCTCCTACAATGAGCAGTTCTTC
TRBD1 - TRBJ2-7 TRBV12-5 CASGLGQGASYEQYF TGTGCTAGTGGACTCGGACAGGGGGCATCCTACGAGCAGTACTTC
TRBD1 - TRBJ1-5 TRBV27 CASSSGGEGNQPQHF TGTGCCAGCAGTTCAGGGGGCGAGGGCAATCAGCCCCAGCATTTT
TRBD2 - TRBJ2-3 TRBV6-5 CASSYSGLATDTQYF TGTGCCAGCAGTTACTCGGGACTAGCCACAGATACGCAGTATTTT
TRBD1 - TRBJ2-5 TRBV6-6 CASSRGQGSLQETQYF TGTGCCAGCAGCCGGGGACAGGGCTCGTTACAAGAGACCCAGTACTTC
TRBD1 - TRBJ1-4 TRBV14 CASSIAGQGREKLFF TGTGCCAGCAGCATTGCGGGACAGGGGCGAGAAAAACTGTTTTTT
- - TRBJ1-5 TRBV2 CASRGQGTFSNQPQHF TGTGCCAGCAGGGGCCAGGGAACCTTTAGCAATCAGCCCCAGCATTTT
TRBD2 - TRBJ2-1 TRBV2 CASSDERGGSYNEQFF TGTGCCAGCAGTGACGAGCGGGGGGGCTCCTACAATGAGCAGTTCTTC
TRBD1 - TRBJ2-7 TRBV7-6 CASSFRDRVYEQYF TGTGCCAGCAGCTTCCGGGACAGGGTCTACGAGCAGTACTTC
TRBD2 - TRBJ2-7 TRBV7-9 CASSLPIGAGGHEQYF TGTGCCAGCAGCCTACCCATCGGGGCGGGGGGACACGAGCAGTACTTC
TRBD1 - TRBJ1-1 TRBV29-1 CSVVTGAGAFF TGCAGCGTTGTGACAGGGGCGGGTGCTTTCTTT
TRBD1 - TRBJ2-6 TRBV9 CASSAGQGRSGANVLTF TGTGCCAGCAGCGCGGGACAGGGTCGGTCTGGGGCCAACGTCCTGACTTTC
- - TRBJ1-1 TRBV23-1 CASSQSPDNTEAFF TGCGCCAGCAGTCAATCGCCGGACAACACTGAAGCTTTCTTT
TRBD1 - TRBJ2-5 TRBV5-1 CASSLAMTGKETQYF TGCGCCAGCAGCCTCGCTATGACAGGGAAAGAGACCCAGTACTTC
- - TRBJ2-1 TRBV7-6 CASSLALRGNEQFF TGTGCCAGCAGCTTAGCGCTTAGGGGGAATGAGCAGTTCTTC
- - TRBJ2-6 TRBV29-1 CSVGAGTGANVLTF TGCAGCGTTGGGGCAGGGACTGGGGCCAACGTCCTGACTTTC
- - TRBJ1-5 TRBV7-2 CASSLSWEGQRGVLPQHF TGTGCCAGCAGCCTAAGCTGGGAAGGACAGAGGGGAGTTTTGCCCCAGCATTTT
- - TRBJ2-7 TRBV20-1 CSARLVYEQYF TGCAGTGCAAGACTAGTTTACGAGCAGTACTTC
- - TRBJ2-7 TRBV5-1 CASSLTSYEQYF TGCGCCAGCAGCCTTACAAGCTACGAGCAGTACTTC
TRBD1 - TRBJ2-1 TRBV7-2 CASSLGGTGDKEQFF TGTGCCAGCAGCTTAGGGGGGACAGGGGATAAGGAGCAGTTCTTC
TRBD1 - TRBJ1-3 TRBV4-1 CASSQGLNPGQGAPGNTIYF TGCGCCAGCAGCCAAGGGTTGAATCCGGGACAGGGGGCGCCTGGAAACACCATATATTTT
TRBD1 - TRBJ1-3 TRBV4-1 CASSRSGQETSGNTIYF TGCGCCAGCAGCCGGAGCGGACAGGAGACCTCTGGAAACACCATATATTTT
- - TRBJ1-2 TRBV5-1 CASSLWVDRPLYGYTF TGCGCCAGCAGCTTGTGGGTGGACAGACCTCTCTATGGCTACACCTTC
TRBD1 - TRBJ2-7 TRBV13 CASSSEGQGARQGHEQYF TGTGCCAGCAGCTCGGAGGGACAGGGGGCCCGCCAGGGGCACGAGCAGTACTTC
TRBD2 - TRBJ2-2 TRBV4-1 CASSRFRGDTGELFF TGCGCCAGCAGCCGATTCCGGGGGGACACCGGGGAGCTGTTTTTT
- - TRBJ1-6 TRBV5-6 CASSLSFPGSSYNSPLHF TGTGCCAGCAGCTTATCATTCCCAGGGAGCTCCTATAATTCACCCCTCCACTTT
- - TRBJ2-7 TRBV5-1 CASSLLGTSPYEQYF TGCGCCAGCAGCTTGTTGGGGACCTCCCCCTACGAGCAGTACTTC